This is a list of T cell receptor beta chains from one sample in a study of T cell responses to AZD1222 COVID-19 vaccine. Sequencing used immunoSEQ multiplex PCR; TCRdb keeps in-frame clones, though not all of them. Here the sample spans 95,000 to 150,000 clones, more than 85% being singletons. The sample here was peripheral blood, taken 28 days after the second AZD1222 dose. Source of these receptors: an adult who received the AZD1222 COVID-19 vaccine. CDR3s leave out the opening cysteine and the closing phenylalanine or tryptophan. A row's size may be missing; if present it is once, few, many or a size class.

CDR3 protein,J gene,clone size,CDR3 length,V gene
ASSPEPSGNTIY,TRBJ1-3,NA,12,TRBV5-1
ASSQEAIPNYGYT,TRBJ1-2,NA,13,TRBV4-1
ASSLIPTGGETQY,TRBJ2-5,once,13,TRBV5-1
ASSFGQQETQY,TRBJ2-5,NA,11,TRBV5-1
ATSPRTHSNQPQH,TRBJ1-5,NA,13,TRBV15
ASGVAGTGHGYT,TRBJ1-2,NA,12,TRBV2
ASSLLGGSLRGGYT,TRBJ1-2,NA,14,TRBV27
ASSSTGRGTEAF,TRBJ1-1,NA,12,TRBV7-2
ASSLSGHSYNEQF,TRBJ2-1,NA,13,TRBV18
ASSPEAGNYGYT,TRBJ1-2,few,12,TRBV18
ASSLYGAGETQY,TRBJ2-5,NA,12,TRBV5-4
ASSQGGRGLGNTIY,TRBJ1-3,NA,14,TRBV4-3
SVVHSGRHEAF,TRBJ1-1,NA,11,TRBV29-1
ASSRDRGQETQY,TRBJ2-5,NA,12,TRBV9
ASSLVAGTNTGELF,TRBJ2-2,NA,14,TRBV7-2
ASSETGQGYEQY,TRBJ2-7,once,12,TRBV3-1/TRBV3-2
ASSRLAGSYEQY,TRBJ2-7,NA,12,TRBV27
ASSETGRANTEAF,TRBJ1-1,once,13,TRBV2
ASSLGQGLEYQPQH,TRBJ1-5,NA,14,TRBV6-2/TRBV6-3
ASSAPLGDRKNTEAF,TRBJ1-1,NA,15,TRBV6-1
ASSHGLAVNNEQF,TRBJ2-1,once,13,TRBV18
ASSIRTGAYNEQF,TRBJ2-1,few,13,TRBV5-4
ASSYQGGTEAF,TRBJ1-1,NA,11,TRBV6-5
ASSPWGQLSTDTQY,TRBJ2-3,NA,14,TRBV7-9
ASSITGGAMRGSNQPQH,TRBJ1-5,NA,17,TRBV19
ASSPGQFFLYEQY,TRBJ2-7,once,13,TRBV5-1
ASSLLAGGLETQY,TRBJ2-5,NA,13,TRBV28
ASSEGGRTEAF,TRBJ1-1,NA,11,TRBV25-1
ASSFRGRTEAF,TRBJ1-1,NA,11,TRBV7-8
ATSRDREGIY,TRBJ1-3,NA,10,TRBV15
ASSLGRVSGELF,TRBJ2-2,NA,12,TRBV5-5
SVELASGGNTDTQY,TRBJ2-3,NA,14,TRBV29-1
ASSRTGQAFADTQY,TRBJ2-3,NA,14,TRBV7-8
ASSLGQGYTDTQY,TRBJ2-3,NA,13,TRBV5-4
ASSLAETSSGANVLT,TRBJ2-6,NA,15,TRBV5-1
ASQGGAQRGAPQH,TRBJ1-5,NA,13,TRBV5-5
ASSQGLGVAKNIQY,TRBJ2-4,NA,14,TRBV4-3
ASSTRTGRGTEAF,TRBJ1-1,NA,13,TRBV9
ASSLAAGNRYNEQF,TRBJ2-1,NA,14,TRBV5-1
ASSLLAGGLLYNEQF,TRBJ2-1,NA,15,TRBV7-3
ASSVGLNLETQY,TRBJ2-5,NA,12,TRBV9
ASRRQGANGYT,TRBJ1-2,NA,11,TRBV6-6
AITSGPYNEQF,TRBJ2-1,NA,11,TRBV10-3
ASSDPPSGRDNEQF,TRBJ2-1,NA,14,TRBV9
AALDSLNTEAF,TRBJ1-1,NA,11,TRBV10-3
ASSPGVPLGGYT,TRBJ1-2,NA,12,TRBV11-3
ASSQSVLGGEIQY,TRBJ2-4,NA,13,TRBV23-1
ASSQDRTDTQY,TRBJ2-3,NA,11,TRBV4-3
ASSQKDGGDSLKAYEQY,TRBJ2-7,NA,17,TRBV4-3
SASSGDRENGYT,TRBJ1-2,NA,12,TRBV20-1
ASSQDVSSEQY,TRBJ2-7,NA,11,TRBV4-3
ASRSGTKNLNTEAF,TRBJ1-1,NA,14,TRBV11-2
ASSLGRPYEQY,TRBJ2-7,NA,11,TRBV6-5
ASSLTGTSGGADTGELF,TRBJ2-2,NA,17,TRBV5-1
ASSLIQRGIRQY,TRBJ2-5,once,12,TRBV7-2
ASSQGGQGKENYGYT,TRBJ1-2,NA,15,TRBV5-1
ASSSYRDLNRDEQF,TRBJ2-1,NA,14,TRBV5-5
ATSIRRGEKLF,TRBJ1-4,NA,11,TRBV15
ASSSGQANTEAF,TRBJ1-1,NA,12,TRBV5-1